This TCR beta chain was captured by sequencing in a study of long-term antiretroviral therapy in people with HIV. The samples comprised about 0.95-11 million cryopreserved PBMC ahead of DNA extraction. The CDR3 covers 17 residues. Germline CDR1 is KGHSH and CDR2 is LQKENI. Germline trimming cut 3 bases from V and 2 bases from J; bases unmatched to any gene: 12. The run of the v3.0 immunoSEQ assay was at survey level. This table comes from immunoSEQ multiplex PCR, and its TCRdb copy is limited to in-frame clones, with some not included. The top ten hold 4% to 4.5% of the sample, which has about 31,000 clones, roughly 90% seen once. Remarks on this clone: Its target is unknown.

Findings of the study overall: Blood collection from about 2004 to 2018 possibly occurred under older ART regimens. The clones with expansion before ART were dominant in the repertoire at all time points. Records did not include ART adherence, viral resistance or therapy changes.

This sequence originates from a woman in her thirties or forties with HIV. This specimen consisted of unsorted PBMCs, obtained about 5.5 years after starting antiretroviral therapy. The chain recombines TRBV18 with TRBJ2-7; 8 nucleotides align to TRBD2. In DNA, the CDR3 is TGTGCCAGCTCACCCAACTTCGGGACTAGAGGCGCCTACGAGCAGTACTTC. It is translated as CASSPNFGTRGAYEQYF.